Here is one T cell receptor beta chain with its context. These data come from a study of shared clonotypes between healthy human individuals. The overall study: Each donor contributed plates that comprised three CD4 naive, three CD4 memory, two CD8 naive and one CD8 memory.

Profiled with immunoSEQ multiplex PCR; TCRdb holds only in-frame clones, not every one. The table shows about 590,000 clones, with around 95% occurring only once. The germline CDR1 and CDR2 sequences are SGDLS and YYNGEE. After removal of 3 bases from V and 5 bases from J, the junction contained 11 bases not matched to a gene. There are 16 residues in the CDR3. CD8 cells classed as naive were CD45RO-negative and positively selected for CCR7, excluding terminally differentiated effector memory CD45RA+ cells. The sequence was obtained from a woman aged 25 to 45 in good health. The sample was naive CD8+ T cells sorted from blood. V usage is TRBV9 and J usage is TRBJ2-1; TRBD2 matches at 7 bases. In nucleotides, the CDR3 is TGTGCCAGCAGCGACCCTAGCGGCCTACCAAACAATGAGCAGTTCTTC. This encodes CASSDPSGLPNNEQFF.